What follows are 27 T cell receptor beta chains derived from one specimen sequenced in a study of beta chain features in type 1 diabetes. Antigens of these TCRs are unknown. Study-wide results and limits: Moderate yet significant TCRB CDR3 shortening was seen in Type 1 diabetes patients in all four CD4+ subsets.

The study reverse transcribed the entire isolated RNA, so it sequenced expressed TCRB transcripts. Produced via immunoSEQ multiplex PCR; TCRdb's table is partial and in-frame only. Of a few hundred thousand clones listed, around 13% are singletons. Material for sequencing was naive CD4+ T cells from blood. These receptors all come from a man aged 30 to 39 with type 1 diabetes.

This clone has just a few counts. V is TRBV6-1 and J is TRBJ2-2, with TRBD2 matching over 7 bases. The CDR3 extends over 14 amino acids. Germline V gives CDR1 MNHNS, CDR2 SASEGT. Trimming cost V 5 bases and J 7 bases; bases outside gene matches: 7. The CDR3 DNA is TGTGCCAGCAGTCTTACTAGCGCTGGCGGGGAGCTGTTTTTT. This codes for CASSLTSAGGELFF.

This clone appeared a few times. The chain joins TRBV30 to TRBJ2-7; a possible D gene is TRBD2 (6 bases). The CDR3 totals 13 residues. V was cut by 4 bases and J by 4 bases, with 14 bases left in between. Per germline, CDR1 GTSNPN and CDR2 SVGIG (reference sequence). CDR3 bases: TGTGCCTGGAAGAATGCAGGGAGGTACGAGCAGTACTTC. Its translation: CAWKNAGRYEQYF.

The rearrangement uses TRBV18 and TRBJ1-6, with D hard to call. Per germline, CDR1 KGHSH and CDR2 LQKENI. The length of the CDR3 is 13 residues. V was pared by 2 bases and J by 8 bases, with 7 bases between. CDR3 sequence: CASSPADDSPLHF. In DNA form, the CDR3 reads TGTGCCAGCTCACCAGCGGATGATTCACCCCTCCACTTT.

The chain joins TRBV7-2 to TRBJ1-1; TRBD1 might be the D (5 bases). Trimming took 2 bases from V and 5 from J, leaving 12 bases between them. The CDR3 spans 14 residues. Germline V gene sequence: CDR1 SGHTA, CDR2 FQGNSA. The CDR3 loop is CASSLLGARTEAFF. CDR3 sequence (DNA): TGTGCCAGCAGCTTACTAGGGGCGCGTACTGAAGCTTTCTTT.

This sequence joins TRBV11-2 and TRBJ2-5; weak D call: TRBD2 (5 bases). This CDR3 comprises 14 residues. Germline V lookup: CDR1 SGHAT, CDR2 FQNNGV. V gave up 4 bases and J gave up 1 base, with 10 bases separating them. DNA of the CDR3: TGTGCCAGCAGCTCTAACCGGGGCCAAGAGACCCAGTACTTC. This sequence encodes CASSSNRGQETQYF.

The V gene is TRBV18, the J gene TRBJ2-2; 7 bases agree with TRBD2. The V gene end was trimmed by 1 base and the J gene end by 2 bases; junction bases not matched to a gene: 4. Germline loops: CDR1 KGHSH, CDR2 LQKENI. The length of the CDR3 is 16 residues. The CDR3 spells CASSPQASGNTGELFF. CDR3 nucleotides: TGTGCCAGCTCACCACAGGCTAGCGGAAACACCGGGGAGCTGTTTTTT.

The chain uses TRBV5-4 and TRBJ2-1, with 10 nucleotides matching TRBD2. Germline values: CDR1 SGHNT, CDR2 YYREEE (reference sequence). The CDR3 consists of 15 residues. Trimming took 2 bases from V and 3 from J; bases not matched to a gene: 2. As DNA, the CDR3 is TGTGCCAGCAGCTTAGCGGGAGGGAACTACAATGAGCAGTTCTTC. It codes for CASSLAGGNYNEQFF.

The rearrangement links TRBV5-1 to TRBJ2-1, with TRBD2 identical over 8 bases. CDR3 length: 15 amino acids. CDR1 and CDR2 from the germline V gene are SGHRS and YFSETQ. V dropped 0 bases and J dropped 5; count of bases not matched to a gene: 4. The CDR3 DNA is TGCGCCAGCAGCTTGGTAACGGGAGGGGACAATGAGCAGTTCTTC. Translating gives CASSLVTGGDNEQFF.

In its sample, this clone was seen a few times. Within the sample, other DNA sequences also encode this same CDR3. The V gene is TRBV5-1, the J gene TRBJ1-5; D is unclear. The CDR3 is 13 residues long. Germline-derived CDR1 and CDR2 are SGHRS and YFSETQ. The ends were cut back, 0 bases at V and 5 bases at J, with 6 bases in the middle. DNA for the CDR3: TGCGCCAGCAGCTTGGCCGGGGATCAGCCCCAGCATTTT. Protein: CASSLAGDQPQHF.

This clone was counted between two and nine times. This sequence joins TRBV9 and TRBJ1-1, with D possibly being TRBD1 (6 bases). Trimming took off 3 bases at V and 9 bases at J, with 12 bases between the two ends. The CDR3 extends over 12 amino acids. Germline-derived CDR1 and CDR2 are SGDLS and YYNGEE. CDR3 coding DNA: TGTGCCAGCAGCGAATCAGGGGCTAAAGCTTTCTTT. Encoded protein: CASSESGAKAFF.

The V and J genes are TRBV5-1 and TRBJ1-1; 8 bases line up with TRBD1. This CDR3 has 14 amino acids. Trimming removed 4 bases from V and 2 bases from J; junction bases left unmatched: 4. The germline CDR1 and CDR2 sequences are SGHRS and YFSETQ. The CDR3 reads CASSIGTGNTEAFF. CDR3 nucleotides: TGCGCCAGCAGCATCGGGACAGGAAACACTGAAGCTTTCTTT.

V gene TRBV10-2 combines with J gene TRBJ2-4; TRBD1 is a possible D gene (6 bases). CDR3 length: 17 residues. V dropped 3 bases and J dropped 1 base, with 16 bases sitting between them. Germline-derived CDR1 and CDR2 are WSHSY and SAAADI. The CDR3 nucleotides are TGCGCCAGCAGTGAATTAAGGGGGTTGATCGCCAAAAACATTCAGTACTTC. Amino acid sequence: CASSELRGLIAKNIQYF.

This clone has more than one count but fewer than ten. The chain links TRBV30 to TRBJ1-5; TRBD1 matches 10 bases. V was pared by 1 base and J by 5 bases, with 2 bases of the junction left unmatched. CDR1 is GTSNPN and CDR2 is SVGIG in the germline V gene (reference sequence). CDR3 size: 14 residues. CDR3 loop: CAWSAGTGDQPQHF. The CDR3 DNA follows: TGTGCCTGGAGTGCCGGGACAGGGGATCAGCCCCAGCATTTT.

V and J are TRBV30 and TRBJ2-1; 7 nucleotides align to TRBD2. V shed 3 bases and J 10 bases; nucleotides not matched to a gene: 9. The CDR3 contains 13 residues. Per the germline V gene, CDR1 is GTSNPN and CDR2 is SVGIG (reference sequence). CDR3 region: CAWSGQGGREQFF. The CDR3 nucleotides are TGTGCCTGGAGCGGCCAGGGAGGGAGGGAGCAGTTCTTC. The full variable domain, rest sourced from reference TRBV30 and TRBJ2-1, is SQTIHQWPATLVQPVGSPLSLECTVEGTSNPNLYWYRQAAGRGLQLLFYSVGIGQISSEVPQNLSASRPQDRQFILSSKKLLLSDSGFYLCAWSGQGGREQFFGPGTRLTVL.

The sample holds a few counts of this clone. This chain uses TRBV30 with TRBJ2-3; no definite D call. This CDR3 contains 14 residues. Germline loops: CDR1 GTSNPN, CDR2 SVGIG (reference sequence). The V gene lost 2 bases and the J gene lost 2 bases, with 11 bases spanning the gap. In DNA, the CDR3 is TGTGCCTGGAGTTCTTCGGAGAACACAGATACGCAGTATTTT. Translating it yields CAWSSSENTDTQYF.

This clone has more than one count but fewer than ten. The chain links TRBV6-5 to TRBJ1-2, with D maybe TRBD1 (6 bases). This CDR3 spans 13 amino acids. V gave up 0 bases and J gave up 8 bases, with 10 bases separating them. Germline V lookup: CDR1 MNHEY, CDR2 SVGAGI. The CDR3: CASSYSGGLGYTF. The DNA of the CDR3 is TGTGCCAGCAGTTACTCGGGGGGGCTCGGCTACACCTTC.

The chain is built from TRBV4-2 and TRBJ2-1, with D perhaps TRBD1 (5 bases). This CDR3 is built from 15 residues. Per germline, CDR1 LGHNA and CDR2 YNFKEQ. V was cut by 0 bases and J by 7 bases, with 13 bases left in between. This chain's CDR3 is CASSQEGLQGNEQFF. CDR3 nucleotides: TGTGCCAGCAGCCAAGAAGGCCTCCAGGGAAATGAGCAGTTCTTC.

The chain is built from TRBV9 and TRBJ2-1; 8 positions match TRBD1. The CDR3 spans 16 residues. The V gene's germline CDR1 is SGDLS and CDR2 YYNGEE. The junction had 11 bases not matched to a gene; V was cut back by 6 bases and J by 3 bases. CDR3 DNA: TGTGCCAGCACCCTAGGGGGGACAGGAAACTACAATGAGCAGTTCTTC. It translates to CASTLGGTGNYNEQFF. The full variable domain, its missing parts supplied by reference TRBV9 and TRBJ2-1, is DSGVTQTPKHLITATGQRVTLRCSPRSGDLSVYWYQQSLDQGLQFLIQYYNGEERAKGNILERFSAQQFPDLHSELNLSSLELGDSALYFCASTLGGTGNYNEQFFGPGTRLTVL.

The chain recombines TRBV9 with TRBJ2-2; 12 positions match TRBD1. The V and J ends lost 2 bases and 6 bases, in that order; junction bases with no gene match: 2. The CDR3 is 15 residues long. CDR1 is SGDLS and CDR2 is YYNGEE in the germline V gene. CDR3 residues: CASSVGDRGPGELFF. CDR3 in DNA: TGTGCCAGCAGCGTTGGGGACAGGGGGCCCGGGGAGCTGTTTTTT.

About this clone itself: Other DNA sequences within the sample encode an identical CDR3. The chain joins TRBV10-3 to TRBJ2-7, with 8 bases matching TRBD1. With 3 bases clipped from V and 0 bases from J, the junction kept 4 bases outside the gene matches. This CDR3 has 15 amino acids. Looked up from germline, CDR1 is ENHRY and CDR2 is SYGVKD. CDR3 DNA sequence: TGTGCCATCAGTGAAAGGACAGGGAGCTCCTACGAGCAGTACTTC. Residues: CAISERTGSSYEQYF.

This clone turned up a few times. This sequence joins TRBV15 and TRBJ2-7; no firm D call. Trimming took off 5 bases at V and 5 bases at J, with 10 bases between the two ends. This CDR3 comprises 12 residues. Germline lookup yields CDR1 LNHNV and CDR2 YYDKDF (reference sequence). CDR3 nucleotides: TGTGCCACCAGCGAGAGCCGCCACGAGCAGTACTTC. Its protein is CATSESRHEQYF.

This clone has a handful of counts. The chain joins TRBV2 to TRBJ2-3; TRBD2 might be the D (6 bases). Germline V gene sequence: CDR1 SNHLY, CDR2 FYNNEI. CDR3 length: 13 residues. The ends were cut back, 6 bases at V and 4 bases at J, with 11 bases in the middle. This CDR3 is CASRRDVSDTQYF. The CDR3 DNA follows: TGTGCCAGCAGGCGGGACGTATCAGATACGCAGTATTTT.

This clone came up a few times. The chain is built from TRBV6-5 and TRBJ1-5; D is unresolved. Germline CDR1 MNHEY, CDR2 SVGAGI. This CDR3 comprises 15 residues. Trimming took off 0 bases at V and 1 base at J, with 7 bases between the two ends. The CDR3, as DNA: TGTGCCAGCAGTTACTCTCCCAGGAGCAATCAGCCCCAGCATTTT. This encodes CASSYSPRSNQPQHF.

The V gene is TRBV27, the J gene TRBJ2-7; a possible D gene is TRBD2 (5 bases). CDR1 is MNHEY, CDR2 SMNVEV, per germline (reference sequence). CDR3 size: 14 residues. The V gene lost 6 bases and the J gene lost 0 bases, with 12 bases spanning the gap. The CDR3 sequence: CASSHGRDSYEQYF. CDR3 in DNA: TGTGCCAGCAGCCACGGACGGGACTCCTACGAGCAGTACTTC.

The chain joins TRBV7-9 to TRBJ2-1, with 10 positions matching TRBD1. This CDR3 has 15 residues. Germline values: CDR1 SEHNR, CDR2 FQNEAQ (reference sequence). The V gene end was trimmed by 8 bases and the J gene end by 5 bases; junction bases not matched to a gene: 9. The CDR3 DNA follows: TGTGCCAGCGGTTTGGGACAGGGGTTTGACAATGAGCAGTTCTTC. This encodes CASGLGQGFDNEQFF.

The J gene is TRBJ1-2, the V gene TRBV19; D may be TRBD1 (5 bases). CDR3 size: 13 residues. The V gene lost 3 bases and the J gene lost 4 bases, with 9 bases spanning the gap. Germline CDR1 is LNHDA and CDR2 is SQIVND (reference sequence). CDR3 protein: CASSMRGIYGYTF. For the CDR3, the DNA is TGTGCCAGTAGTATGCGGGGGATCTATGGCTACACCTTC. The full variable domain, its missing parts supplied by reference TRBV19 and TRBJ1-2, is DGGITQSPKYLFRKEGQNVTLSCEQNLNHDAMYWYRQDPGQGLRLIYYSQIVNDFQKGDIAEGYSVSREKKESFPLTVTSAQKNPTAFYLCASSMRGIYGYTFGSGTRLTVV.

The gene calls are TRBV29-1 and TRBJ1-2; possible D gene TRBD1, 5 bases. Trimming pared 4 bases from V and 4 bases from J, leaving 10 bases between. The CDR3 extends over 12 amino acids. Germline CDR1 and CDR2: SQVTM and ANQGSEA. In DNA, the CDR3 is TGCAGCGTTGTGGGGGGTGGCTATGGCTACACCTTC. It specifies CSVVGGGYGYTF.